The TCR beta chain described here comes from a study of CD8 T cells in Susac syndrome. Regarding the study as a whole: The relatively small number of individuals in the TCR sequencing and HLA analysis was acknowledged by the study.

CDR1 and CDR2 (germline): SEHNR, FQNEAQ (reference sequence). V lost 6 bases and J 4 bases, leaving 7 bases between the germline ends. This CDR3 is 12 amino acids long. Sequencing of TCR beta was performed on blood CD8+ T cells and on blood CD4+ T cells. Negative isolation was used for CD8+ and CD4+ T cells, and FACS enrichment was applied to TEMRA cells. RNA, at roughly 0.5 to 1 ug, was reverse transcribed with random hexamers. With immunoSEQ multiplex PCR, TCR beta CDR3 was amplified across 54 Vbeta and 13 Jbeta. MiXCR, run by TCRdb on the immunoSEQ multiplex PCR reads, gives a single entry per CDR3 protein. The sample shows just over 150,000 distinct CDR3 sequences, about 94% of them seen only once. This clonotype appeared once. Antigen specificity is unknown.

The TCR sequence derives from a human donor with multiple sclerosis. The specimen sequenced was CD8+ T cells from PBMCs. The chain combines TRBV7-9 with TRBJ2-1; the D is unclear. CDR3 coding DNA: TGTGCCAGCAGTCCTCAATACAATGAGCAGTTCTTC. Translating gives CASSPQYNEQFF.